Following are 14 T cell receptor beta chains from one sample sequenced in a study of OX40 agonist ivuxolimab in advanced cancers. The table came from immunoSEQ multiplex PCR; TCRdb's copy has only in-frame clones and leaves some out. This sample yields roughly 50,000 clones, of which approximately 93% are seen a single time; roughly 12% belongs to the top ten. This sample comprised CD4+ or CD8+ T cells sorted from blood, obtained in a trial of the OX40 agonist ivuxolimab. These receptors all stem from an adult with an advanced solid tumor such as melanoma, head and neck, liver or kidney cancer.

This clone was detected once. CDR3 DNA: TGTGCCAGCAGCCAACTTTCGGGGGGCGCAGATACGCAGTATTTT. This gives the protein CASSQLSGGADTQYF. The chain has TRBV7-3 and TRBJ2-3, with D tentatively TRBD2 (7 bases). Trimming left V 5 bases short and J 4 bases short, with 16 bases between. Germline V lookup: CDR1 SGHTA, CDR2 FQGTGA. The CDR3 loop spans 15 amino acids.

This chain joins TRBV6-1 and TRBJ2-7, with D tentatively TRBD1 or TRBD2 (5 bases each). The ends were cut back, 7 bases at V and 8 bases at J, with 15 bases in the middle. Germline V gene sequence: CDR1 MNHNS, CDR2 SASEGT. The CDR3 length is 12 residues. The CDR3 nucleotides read TGTGCCAGCACCACGAGCCGGGGACAGCAGTACTTC. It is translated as CASTTSRGQQYF.

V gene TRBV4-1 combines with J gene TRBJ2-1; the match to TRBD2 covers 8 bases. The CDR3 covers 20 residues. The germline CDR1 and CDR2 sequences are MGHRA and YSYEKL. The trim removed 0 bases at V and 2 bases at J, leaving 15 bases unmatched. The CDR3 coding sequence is TGCGCCAGCAGCCAAGATCTGGCTAGCGGGTCCCTGGGAGCCTACAATGAGCAGTTCTTC. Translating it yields CASSQDLASGSLGAYNEQFF.

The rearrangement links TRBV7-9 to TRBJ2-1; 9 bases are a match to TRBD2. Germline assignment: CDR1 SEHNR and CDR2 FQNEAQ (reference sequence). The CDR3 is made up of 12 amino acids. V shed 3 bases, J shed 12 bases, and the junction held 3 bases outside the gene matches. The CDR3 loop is CASSFGGRGQFF. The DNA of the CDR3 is TGTGCCAGCAGCTTTGGCGGGAGGGGGCAGTTCTTC.

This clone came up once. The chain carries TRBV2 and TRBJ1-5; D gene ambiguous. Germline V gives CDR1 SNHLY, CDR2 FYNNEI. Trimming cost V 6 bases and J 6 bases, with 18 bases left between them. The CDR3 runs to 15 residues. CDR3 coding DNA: TGTGCCAGCAGGGGCGGACGTGCTCGGAGTCAGCCCCAGCATTTT. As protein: CASRGGRARSQPQHF.

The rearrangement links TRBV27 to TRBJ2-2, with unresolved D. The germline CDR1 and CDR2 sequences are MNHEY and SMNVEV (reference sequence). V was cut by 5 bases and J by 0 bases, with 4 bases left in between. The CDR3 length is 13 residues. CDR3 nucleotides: TGTGCCAGCAGTGCCTCGAACACCGGGGAGCTGTTTTTT. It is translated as CASSASNTGELFF.

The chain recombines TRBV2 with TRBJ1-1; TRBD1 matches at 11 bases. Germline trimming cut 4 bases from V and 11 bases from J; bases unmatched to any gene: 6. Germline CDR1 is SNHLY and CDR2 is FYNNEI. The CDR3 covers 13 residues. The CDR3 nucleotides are TGTGCCAGCAGTGGGGACAGGGGGTCCACGGCTTTCTTT. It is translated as CASSGDRGSTAFF. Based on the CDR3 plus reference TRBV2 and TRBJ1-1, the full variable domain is EPEVTQTPSHQVTQMGQEVILRCVPISNHLYFYWYRQILGQKVEFLVSFYNNEISEKSEIFDDQFSVERPDGSNFTLKIRSTKLEDSAMYFCASSGDRGSTAFFGQGTRLTVV.

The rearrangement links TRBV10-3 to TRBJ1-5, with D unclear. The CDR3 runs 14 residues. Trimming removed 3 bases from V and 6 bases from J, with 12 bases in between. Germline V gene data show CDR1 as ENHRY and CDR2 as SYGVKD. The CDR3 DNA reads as TGTGCCATCAGTGAAGGGTGGAGGGCTCAGCCCCAGCATTTT. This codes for CAISEGWRAQPQHF.

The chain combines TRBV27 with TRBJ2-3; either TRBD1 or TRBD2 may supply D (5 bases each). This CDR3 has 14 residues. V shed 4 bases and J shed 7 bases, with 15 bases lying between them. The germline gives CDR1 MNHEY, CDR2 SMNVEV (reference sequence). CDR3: CASSYGTASYTQYF. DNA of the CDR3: TGTGCCAGCAGTTATGGGACCGCCTCATATACGCAGTATTTT.

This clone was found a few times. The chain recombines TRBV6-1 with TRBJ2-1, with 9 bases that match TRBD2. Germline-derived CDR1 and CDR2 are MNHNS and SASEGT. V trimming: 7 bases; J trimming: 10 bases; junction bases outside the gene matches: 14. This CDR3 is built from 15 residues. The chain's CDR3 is CASNRGWRGGLEQFF. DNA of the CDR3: TGTGCCAGCAATAGAGGTTGGCGGGGGGGTTTGGAGCAGTTCTTC.

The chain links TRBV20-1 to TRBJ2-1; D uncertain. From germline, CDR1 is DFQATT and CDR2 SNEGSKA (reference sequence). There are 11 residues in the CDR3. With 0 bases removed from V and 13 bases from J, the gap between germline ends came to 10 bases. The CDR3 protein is CSARDWMGQFF. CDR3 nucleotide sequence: TGCAGTGCTAGAGATTGGATGGGCCAGTTCTTC.

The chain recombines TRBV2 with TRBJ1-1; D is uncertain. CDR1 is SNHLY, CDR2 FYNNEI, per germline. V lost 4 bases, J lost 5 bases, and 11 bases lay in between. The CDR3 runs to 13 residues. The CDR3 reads CASSAEVRTEAFF. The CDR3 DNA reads TGTGCCAGCAGTGCCGAGGTAAGGACTGAAGCTTTCTTT.

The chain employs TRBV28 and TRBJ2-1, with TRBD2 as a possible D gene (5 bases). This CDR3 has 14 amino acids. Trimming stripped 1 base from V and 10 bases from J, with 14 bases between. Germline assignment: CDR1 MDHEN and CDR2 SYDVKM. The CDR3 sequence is CASSLFSGGQEQFF. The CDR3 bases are TGTGCCAGCAGTTTATTCTCCGGAGGTCAGGAGCAGTTCTTC.

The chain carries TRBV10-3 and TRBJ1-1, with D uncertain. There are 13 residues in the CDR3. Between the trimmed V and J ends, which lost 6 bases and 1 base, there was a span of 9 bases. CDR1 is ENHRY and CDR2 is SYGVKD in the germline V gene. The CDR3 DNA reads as TGTGCCATCAGGCCCCCCGGGAACACTGAAGCTTTCTTT. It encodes CAIRPPGNTEAFF.